The source of this T cell receptor beta chain is a study of blood T cell repertoires in COVID-19. Study-wide background: Samples came from the United States, Italy and Spain, spanning acute and convalescent COVID-19. T cells, B-cell-depleted T cells, or PBMCs supplied cDNA or gDNA.

TCRdb's table, derived via immunoSEQ multiplex PCR, lists solely in-frame clones and lacks some. Of about 18,000 clones in the sample, around nine tenths were seen once. There are 15 residues in the CDR3. Germline CDR1 SGDLS, CDR2 YYNGEE. The trim removed 6 bases at V and 4 bases at J, leaving 7 bases unmatched. This chain joins TRBV9 and TRBJ2-3, with 11 bases fitting TRBD1. This receptor was identified in a human donor in a cohort sampled during active COVID-19. The sequenced material came from peripheral blood. CDR3 coding DNA: TGTGCCAGCACGAGGACAGGGGGCTTGTCAGATACGCAGTATTTT. Translated: CASTRTGGLSDTQYF.